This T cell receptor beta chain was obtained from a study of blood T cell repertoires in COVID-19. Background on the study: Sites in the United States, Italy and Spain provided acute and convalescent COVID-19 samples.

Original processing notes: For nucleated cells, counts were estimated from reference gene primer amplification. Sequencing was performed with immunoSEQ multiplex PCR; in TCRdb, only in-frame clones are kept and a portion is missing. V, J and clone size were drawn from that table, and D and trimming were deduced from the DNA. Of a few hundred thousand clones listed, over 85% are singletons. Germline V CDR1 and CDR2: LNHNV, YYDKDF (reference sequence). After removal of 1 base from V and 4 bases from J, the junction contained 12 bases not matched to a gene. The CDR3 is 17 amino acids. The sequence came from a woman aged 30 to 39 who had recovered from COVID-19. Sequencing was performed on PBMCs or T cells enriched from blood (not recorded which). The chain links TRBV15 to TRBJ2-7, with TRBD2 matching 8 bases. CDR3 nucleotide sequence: TGTGCCACCAGCAGAGCGAGTAGCGGGGCCCTCGGGTACGAGCAGTACTTC. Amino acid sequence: CATSRASSGALGYEQYF.